The sequence of this T cell receptor (beta chain) was determined in a study of cytomegalovirus exposure and HLA in healthy donors. The study's findings and limits: The authors later linked a missense DCLRE1C variant to TCR beta V- and J-gene trimming. A likely sequencing artifact accounted for one observed cluster of highly shared sequence variants. After further analysis at a later stage, 16,951 TCR beta sequences were associated with HLA alleles at 0.05 false discovery rate.

Primers for the PCR totalled 60 Vbeta and 13 Jbeta. Measured with immunoSEQ multiplex PCR; TCRdb has only the in-frame clones, and not every one. Of over 100,000 clones in the sample, 64% were seen once. Comment on this clone: The antigen remains undetermined.

The germline V gene has CDR1 LNHDA and CDR2 SQIVND (reference sequence). The CDR3 is 16 residues long. V dropped 7 bases and J dropped 6 bases, with 22 bases sitting between them. The receptor was isolated from a woman between 40 and 55 years old in good health and CMV-seronegative. This rearrangement joins TRBV19 to TRBJ1-5; D remains ambiguous. Input material: PBMCs. CDR3 sequence reads: CASTPSFEARGQPQHF. The CDR3 nucleotides read TGTGCCAGTACCCCTTCATTCGAGGCCCGGGGTCAGCCCCAGCATTTT.